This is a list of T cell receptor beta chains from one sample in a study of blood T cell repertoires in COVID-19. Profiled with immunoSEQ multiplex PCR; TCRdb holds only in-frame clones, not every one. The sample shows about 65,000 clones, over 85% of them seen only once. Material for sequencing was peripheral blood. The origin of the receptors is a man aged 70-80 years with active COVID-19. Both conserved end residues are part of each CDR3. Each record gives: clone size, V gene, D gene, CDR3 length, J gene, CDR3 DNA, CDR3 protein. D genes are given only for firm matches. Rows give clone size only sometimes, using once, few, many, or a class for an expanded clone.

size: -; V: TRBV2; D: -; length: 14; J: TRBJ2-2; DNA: TGTGCCAGCAGTGAAACCAGAAGCACCGGGGAGCTGTTTTTT; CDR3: CASSETRSTGELFF
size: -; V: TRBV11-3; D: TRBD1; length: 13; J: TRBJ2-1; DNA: TGTGCCAGCAGGCCGGGACAGGGTAATGAGCAGTTCTTC; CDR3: CASRPGQGNEQFF
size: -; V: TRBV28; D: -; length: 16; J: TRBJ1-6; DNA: TGTGCCAGCAGAACACAGGACATTCCCGGGGGAGGACCCCTCCACTTT; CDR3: CASRTQDIPGGGPLHF
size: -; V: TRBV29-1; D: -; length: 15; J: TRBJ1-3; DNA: TGCAGCGTTTGTTGTCCGTCGCGCTCTGGAAACACCATATATTTT; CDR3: CSVCCPSRSGNTIYF
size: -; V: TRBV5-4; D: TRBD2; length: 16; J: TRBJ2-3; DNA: TGTGCCAGCAGCCCCGGGGGGGCAACCGACACAGATACGCAGTATTTT; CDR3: CASSPGGATDTDTQYF
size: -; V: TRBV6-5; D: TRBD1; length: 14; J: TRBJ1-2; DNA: TGTGCCAGCAGTTCGGGACAGGGTAACTATGGCTACACCTTC; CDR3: CASSSGQGNYGYTF
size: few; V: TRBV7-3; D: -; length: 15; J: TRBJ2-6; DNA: TGTGCCAGCAGCTTTACAGGTTTTGGGGCCAACGTCCTGACTTTC; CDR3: CASSFTGFGANVLTF
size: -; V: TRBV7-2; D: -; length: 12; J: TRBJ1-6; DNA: TGTGCCAGCAGCCAGTATAATTCACCCCTCCACTTT; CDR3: CASSQYNSPLHF
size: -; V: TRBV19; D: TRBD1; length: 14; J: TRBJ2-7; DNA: TGTGCCAGTAGTACCGGGACAGCCCCATACGAGCAGTACTTC; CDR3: CASSTGTAPYEQYF
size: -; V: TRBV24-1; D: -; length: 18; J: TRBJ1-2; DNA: TGTGCCACCAGTGATTCCTCTTCAGACAGACCCCAAAGCAATGGCTACACCTTC; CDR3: CATSDSSSDRPQSNGYTF
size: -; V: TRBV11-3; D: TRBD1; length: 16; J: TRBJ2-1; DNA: TGTGCCAGCAGCTTAGCCGGGACAGAAATTTACAATGAGCAGTTCTTC; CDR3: CASSLAGTEIYNEQFF
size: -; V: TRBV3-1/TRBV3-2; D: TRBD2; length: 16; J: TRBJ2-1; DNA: TGTGCCAGCAGCCAAGCCGGCCGGGGGGGGGTGAATGAGCAGTTCTTC; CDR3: CASSQAGRGGVNEQFF
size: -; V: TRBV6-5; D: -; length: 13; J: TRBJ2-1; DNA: TGTGCCAGCAGTTACTCCGTTGGCGGGAAGCAGTTCTTC; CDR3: CASSYSVGGKQFF
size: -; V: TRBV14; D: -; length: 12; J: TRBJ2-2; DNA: TGTGCCAGCACCCGGGGGACCGGGGAGCTGTTTTTT; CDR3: CASTRGTGELFF
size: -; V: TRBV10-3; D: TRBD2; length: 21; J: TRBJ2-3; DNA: TGTGCCATCAGTGAGACCCTAAAGACTAGCGGGGGGGAATGGGCCACAGATACGCAGTATTTT; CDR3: CAISETLKTSGGEWATDTQYF